This T cell receptor beta chain was identified in a study of identical twins. Study-level findings and limits: The study drew conclusions from cross-sectional statistical analysis, not from following the same donors.

Via MiXCR, TCRdb re-called the 5' RACE reads, giving one row per CDR3 protein. The table shows under 900,000 distinct CDR3 sequences, with about 20% occurring only once. This clonotype was recorded at least ten times. Its cognate antigen is unknown. These records were also assigned to another study, of T cells expressing NK-cell markers.

This clonotype was sampled from a woman between 18 and 30 years old in good health. The sequenced sample consisted of PBMCs.

Written as DNA, the CDR3 is TGCGCCAGCAGCCGCCTGGATTCTAACTATGGCTACACCTTC. This encodes CASSRLDSNYGYTF. The chain has TRBV5-1 and TRBJ1-2; D uncertain. Looked up from germline, CDR1 is SGHRS and CDR2 is YFSETQ. V was shortened by 4 bases and J by 0 bases, with 10 bases between the two germline ends. CDR3 length equals 14 residues.